This TCR beta chain is drawn from a study of T cell responses to AZD1222 COVID-19 vaccine. Study as a whole: Pooling was applied to second doses at about 4 or about 12 weeks.

Data came from immunoSEQ multiplex PCR; TCRdb stores just in-frame clones and leaves some out. This table holds some 140,000 clones, 70% to 90% found once. General study points: No repertoire was sampled before or during the peak T cell response, only after it. White British donors predominated, females outnumbered males, and clonal diversity was possibly underestimated. Baseline testing showed seropositivity in only a handful of AZD1222 recipients.

V gave up 10 bases and J gave up 0 bases, with 18 bases separating them. Looked up from germline, CDR1 is MDHEN and CDR2 is SYDVKM. The CDR3 covers 15 residues. As regards this clone: Antigen: not known.

The gene calls are TRBV28 and TRBJ1-1, with unresolved D. The clonotype was recovered from an adult in good health. Sequences were derived from peripheral blood, sampled on day 0 of AZD1222 vaccination. The CDR3: CATIRLLALNTEAFF. CDR3 DNA sequence: TGTGCCACCATTCGGTTATTGGCCCTGAACACTGAAGCTTTCTTT. Looking up the rest from reference TRBV28 and TRBJ1-1 gives the full variable domain: DVKVTQSSRYLVKRTGEKVFLECVQDMDHENMFWYRQDPGLGLRLIYFSYDVKMKEKGDIPEGYSVSREKKERFSLILESASTNQTSMYLCATIRLLALNTEAFFGQGTRLTVV.